The entry that follows covers one T cell receptor (beta chain) sequence. The data were obtained in a study of T cells in Graves' hyperthyroidism and ophthalmopathy. It was RNA transcripts that yielded the amplified TCR beta CDR3 regions. HTBI primers were used for first-round RT-PCR of the TCR CDR3. One entry per CDR3 protein, called by TCRdb with MiXCR from the multiplex PCR reads. The table includes around 700,000 distinct CDR3 sequences, roughly 20% detected once. Per germline, CDR1 DFQATT and CDR2 SNEGSKA (reference sequence). The CDR3 spans 14 residues. Trimming removed 0 bases at V and 6 bases at J, with 15 bases between.

The sequenced sample consisted of blood. This sequence originates from a woman between 45 and 60 years old with Graves' hyperthyroidism that later progressed to Graves' ophthalmopathy. The chain combines TRBV20-1 with TRBJ2-7; D is undetermined. CDR3 loop: CSARDGVTVGEQYF. The DNA for the CDR3 is TGCAGTGCTAGAGATGGGGTAACCGTCGGCGAGCAGTACTTC.